Following are 16 T cell receptor beta chains from one sample sequenced in a study of T cells after yellow fever vaccination. TCRdb recomputed calls from the 5' RACE reads with MiXCR, one row per CDR3 protein. Among about 260,000 distinct CDR3 sequences listed, about 5.2% were seen once. The specimen was CD4+ T cells sorted from PBMCs, collected on the day of the yellow fever booster vaccination. The receptor set was obtained from a young man who received the YFV17D yellow fever vaccine.

V and J are TRBV6-6 and TRBJ1-5, with no clear D. V was clipped by 0 bases and J by 0 bases, with 9 bases between them. The germline V gene encodes CDR1 MNHNY and CDR2 SVGAGI (reference sequence). The CDR3 loop spans 16 amino acids. The DNA of the CDR3 is TGTGCCAGCAGTTACTCGAGCCCTACTAGCAATCAGCCCCAGCATTTT. It specifies CASSYSSPTSNQPQHF.

This clonotype turned up a few times. J is TRBJ1-1 and V is TRBV5-1; a possible D gene is TRBD1 (5 bases). V was shortened by 4 bases and J by 1 base, with 17 bases between the two germline ends. The CDR3 contains 16 residues. Germline V CDR1 and CDR2: SGHRS, YFSETQ. The DNA of the CDR3 is TGCGCCAGCAGCGGACACCTCAGGGCCACGAACACTGAAGCTTTCTTT. It specifies CASSGHLRATNTEAFF.

CDR3 nucleotide sequence: TGTGCCAGCAGTCATATAGCGGGCTCCTACAATGAGCAGTTCTTC. It specifies CASSHIAGSYNEQFF. J is TRBJ2-1 and V is TRBV3-1; the match to TRBD2 covers 7 bases. The CDR3 sequence is 15 residues long. The V gene end was trimmed by 6 bases and the J gene end by 0 bases; junction bases not matched to a gene: 5. The germline CDR1 and CDR2 sequences are LGHDT and YNNKEL (reference sequence).

The V call is TRBV28, the J call TRBJ1-5, with 8 bases fitting TRBD1. The CDR3 spans 14 residues. Germline loops: CDR1 MDHEN, CDR2 SYDVKM. V lost 4 bases and J lost 6; bases outside the gene matches: 5. CDR3 amino acids: CASSSGGWGQPQHF. In DNA form, the CDR3 reads TGTGCCAGCAGTTCAGGGGGCTGGGGTCAGCCCCAGCATTTT.

This clonotype was counted many times. The chain joins TRBV28 to TRBJ2-1, with D possibly matching TRBD1 (6 bases). The V end was cut by 8 bases, the J end by 5 bases, with 13 bases between. This CDR3 contains 13 residues. The germline V gene encodes CDR1 MDHEN and CDR2 SYDVKM. The CDR3 region has the DNA TGTGCCAGCGTGGCAGGGGTAAACAATGAGCAGTTCTTC. Its translation is CASVAGVNNEQFF.

In this sample, this clonotype turned up a few times. The chain links TRBV4-1 to TRBJ2-7, with unresolved D. CDR1 is MGHRA, CDR2 YSYEKL, per germline. The CDR3 loop spans 16 amino acids. The V end was cut by 0 bases, the J end by 0 bases, with 12 bases between. CDR3 DNA sequence: TGCGCCAGCAGCCAAGATGTGCATGCTAGCTCCTACGAGCAGTACGTC. Residues: CASSQDVHASSYEQYV.

J is TRBJ2-1 and V is TRBV20-1; D is ambiguous. Germline CDR1 DFQATT, CDR2 SNEGSKA (reference sequence). The CDR3 length is 15 residues. V dropped 0 bases and J dropped 6 bases, with 15 bases sitting between them. DNA of the CDR3: TGCAGTGCTAGAGATTCACTCAGAGGTTCCAATGAGCAGTTCTTC. Amino acid sequence: CSARDSLRGSNEQFF.

This clonotype was counted only a few times. The genes are TRBV24-1 and TRBJ2-5; D is uncertain. The CDR3 is made up of 13 amino acids. The ends were cut back, 4 bases at V and 4 bases at J, with 9 bases in the middle. Looked up from germline, CDR1 is KGHDR and CDR2 is SFDVKD. The CDR3 protein is CATSDARIETQYF. For the CDR3, the DNA is TGTGCCACCAGTGACGCCCGAATAGAGACCCAGTACTTC.

This clonotype was seen at least ten times. The CDR3 coding sequence is TGTGCCAGTAGTACCTGGACAGGGGGCGTGAGAGATACGCAGTATTTT. Amino acid sequence: CASSTWTGGVRDTQYF. The chain uses TRBV19 and TRBJ2-3, with 11 bases matching TRBD1. V shed 4 bases, J shed 5 bases, and the junction held 8 bases outside the gene matches. The germline gives CDR1 LNHDA, CDR2 SQIVND (reference sequence). This CDR3 contains 16 residues.

The chain uses TRBV5-1 and TRBJ2-3, with unresolved D. Trimming left V 3 bases short and J 0 bases short, with 17 bases between. Germline values: CDR1 SGHRS, CDR2 YFSETQ. The CDR3 totals 17 residues. The CDR3 sequence: CASSYLVTDRSTDTQYF. CDR3 nucleotides: TGCGCCAGCAGCTACCTTGTTACAGACCGAAGCACAGATACGCAGTATTTT.

This clonotype was recorded at least ten times. The chain links TRBV10-3 to TRBJ1-2; tentative D call: TRBD1 (5 bases). This CDR3 has 15 residues. Germline CDR1 reads ENHRY; CDR2 reads SYGVKD. The V end was cut by 1 base, the J end by 8 bases, with 17 bases between. CDR3 region: CAISEYTGVGSGYTF. The CDR3, as DNA: TGTGCCATCAGTGAGTACACAGGCGTCGGTAGCGGCTACACCTTC.

J is TRBJ2-3 and V is TRBV7-3; the D gene is possibly TRBD2 (7 bases). CDR3 length: 16 residues. Between the trimmed V and J ends, which lost 4 bases and 12 bases, there was a span of 26 bases. The V gene's germline CDR1 is SGHTA and CDR2 FQGTGA. CDR3 DNA sequence: TGTGCCAGCAGCTCTAGGGGGGGCCTCCATGCTCCCCAACAGTATTTT. Translating it yields CASSSRGGLHAPQQYF.

The table lists this clonotype with a few counts. The rearrangement links TRBV7-2 to TRBJ2-3; possibly TRBD1 or TRBD2 for D (5 bases each). The CDR3 runs to 13 residues. V lost 5 bases and J 2 bases, leaving 8 bases between the germline ends. In germline, CDR1 is SGHTA, CDR2 FQGNSA. Here the CDR3 DNA reads TGTGCCAGCAGCCGGGACCACACAGATACGCAGTATTTT. This translates into CASSRDHTDTQYF. Using reference TRBV7-2 and TRBJ2-3 for the parts outside the CDR3, the full variable domain is GAGVSQSPSNKVTEKGKDVELRCDPISGHTALYWYRQSLGQGLEFLIYFQGNSAPDKSGLPSDRFSAERTGGSVSTLTIQRTQQEDSAVYLCASSRDHTDTQYFGPGTRLTVL.

This chain joins TRBV6-2 or TRBV6-3 and TRBJ2-7; 7 bases map to TRBD1. CDR3 length: 14 residues. The V gene end was trimmed by 2 bases and the J gene end by 0 bases; junction bases not matched to a gene: 1. Germline V gene data show CDR1 as MNHEY and CDR2 as SVGEGT. CDR3 nucleotides: TGTGCCAGCAGTTACCCAGGGGGCTCCTACGAGCAGTACGTC. It codes for CASSYPGGSYEQYV.

This clonotype was seen a handful of times. This chain uses TRBV5-4 with TRBJ1-1; 7 bases agree with TRBD1. The V segment lost 2 bases and the J segment 5 bases; nucleotides outside the gene matches: 12. This CDR3 contains 16 residues. The V gene's germline CDR1 is SGHNT and CDR2 YYREEE (reference sequence). CDR3 bases: TGTGCCAGCAGCTTAGGCAGGGGGGACGCGAAGACTGAAGCTTTCTTT. Residues: CASSLGRGDAKTEAFF. Using reference TRBV5-4 and TRBJ1-1 for the parts outside the CDR3, the full variable domain is ETGVTQSPTHLIKTRGQQVTLRCSSQSGHNTVSWYQQALGQGPQFIFQYYREEENGRGNFPPRFSGLQFPNYSSELNVNALELDDSALYLCASSLGRGDAKTEAFFGQGTRLTVV.

The genes are TRBV28 and TRBJ2-7, with TRBD2 matching 7 bases. V shed 4 bases, J shed 2 bases, and the junction held 5 bases outside the gene matches. Germline CDR1 reads MDHEN; CDR2 reads SYDVKM. The CDR3 has 14 amino acids. The CDR3 DNA follows: TGTGCCAGCAGTTCCCGGGACTACGCCTACGAGCAGTACGTC. Its translation is CASSSRDYAYEQYV.